This T cell receptor beta chain stems from a study of blood T cell repertoires in COVID-19. In the original analysis: It was from reference gene primer amplification that nucleated cell counts were estimated. Clones were sequenced by immunoSEQ multiplex PCR, and TCRdb holds only the in-frame ones, with some missing. For V, J and clone size, that table is used; D and trimming come from the DNA. The sample carries roughly 250,000 clones, 82% recorded once. This clone was recorded only once. Sample: peripheral blood. This TCR derives from a woman at least 80 years old with acute or convalescent COVID-19.

In nucleotides, the CDR3 is TGTGCCAGCAGTCTCCGGGGGGACAGGGGGTATGGCTACACCTTC. This encodes CASSLRGDRGYGYTF. V usage is TRBV6-5 and J usage is TRBJ1-2; 11 nucleotides agree with TRBD1. This CDR3 contains 15 residues. With V trimmed by 5 bases and J by 5 bases, 7 bases remained unmatched. The germline gives CDR1 MNHEY, CDR2 SVGAGI.